This TCR beta chain came from a study of blood T cell repertoires in COVID-19. At the level of the study: Nucleic acid was either cDNA or gDNA, and it came from T cells, B-cell-depleted T cells, or PBMCs.

Generated by immunoSEQ multiplex PCR, the TCRdb table keeps only in-frame clones and is missing some. The sample lists 150,000 or so clones; almost 85% were seen once. Comments on this clone: One junction end disagrees with the germline gene, perhaps due to a read error. Other DNA sequences within the sample encode an identical CDR3.

This CDR3 is 12 amino acids long. Germline V gene lookup returns CDR1 MNHNY and CDR2 SVGAGI (reference sequence). The TCR comes from a human donor with acute or convalescent COVID-19. The donor label of this sample is uncertain. V and J are TRBV6-6 and TRBJ1-5; 7 nucleotides align to TRBD1. Sequencing was carried out using peripheral blood. The CDR3 sequence is CAAGTANQPQHF. CDR3 sequence (DNA): TGTGCCGCAGGGACAGCGAATCAGCCTCAGCATTTT.